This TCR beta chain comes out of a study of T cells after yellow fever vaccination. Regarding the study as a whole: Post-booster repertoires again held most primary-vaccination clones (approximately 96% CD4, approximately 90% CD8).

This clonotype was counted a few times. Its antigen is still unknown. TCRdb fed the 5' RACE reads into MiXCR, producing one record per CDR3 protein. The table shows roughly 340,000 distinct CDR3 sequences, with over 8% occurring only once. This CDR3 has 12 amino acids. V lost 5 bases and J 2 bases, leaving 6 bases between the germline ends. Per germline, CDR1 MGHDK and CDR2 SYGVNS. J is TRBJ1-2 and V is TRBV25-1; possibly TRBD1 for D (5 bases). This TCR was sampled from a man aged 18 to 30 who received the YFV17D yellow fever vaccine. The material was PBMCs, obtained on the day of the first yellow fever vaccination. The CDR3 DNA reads TGTGCCAGCAGTCGGACAAACTATGGCTACACCTTC. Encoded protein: CASSRTNYGYTF.